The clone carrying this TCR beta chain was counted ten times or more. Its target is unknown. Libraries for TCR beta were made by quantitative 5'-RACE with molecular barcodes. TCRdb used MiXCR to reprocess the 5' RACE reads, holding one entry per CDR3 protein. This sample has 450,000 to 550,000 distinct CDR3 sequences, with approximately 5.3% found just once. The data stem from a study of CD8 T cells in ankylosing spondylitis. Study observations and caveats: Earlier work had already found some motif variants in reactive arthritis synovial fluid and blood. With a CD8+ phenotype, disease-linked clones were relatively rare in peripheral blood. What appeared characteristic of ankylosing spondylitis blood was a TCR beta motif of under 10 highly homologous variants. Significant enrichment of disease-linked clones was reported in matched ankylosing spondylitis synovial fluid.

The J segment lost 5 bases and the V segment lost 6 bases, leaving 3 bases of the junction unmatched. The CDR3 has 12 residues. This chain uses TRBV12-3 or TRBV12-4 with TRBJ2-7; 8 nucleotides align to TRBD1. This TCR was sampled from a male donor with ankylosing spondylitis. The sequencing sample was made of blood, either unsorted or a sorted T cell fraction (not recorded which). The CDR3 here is CASSRTGNEQYF. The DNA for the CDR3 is TGTGCCAGCAGCCGGACAGGGAACGAGCAGTACTTC.